The sequence of this T cell receptor (beta chain) was determined in a study of T cell responses to AZD1222 COVID-19 vaccine (dated by TCRdb to the early 2020s). Notes on the research overall: Because spike-specific TCR depth and breadth did not differ between the two schedules, AZD1222 recipients who got a second dose at roughly 4 weeks were pooled with those who got a second dose at roughly 12 weeks. Trial participants were enrolled into age subgroups of 18-55, 56-69 and 70-plus years, which contained roughly 140, 27 and 60 TCR-sequenced participants, respectively. TCR sequencing was performed for 230 to 250 trial participants, of whom around 200 were given two doses of AZD1222 and around 26 were given two doses of MenACWY control vaccine.

The time point label corresponds to: baseline before first vaccination. Vaccinee samples came from UK trials COV001 and COV002, including a single-blind randomized controlled phase 2/3 trial of AZD1222 (ChAdOx1 nCoV-19) in healthy adults. For TCRbeta chain sequencing, PBMC samples from trial participants were taken at day 0 and at day 28 after the second dose. As concerns this clone: The target of this receptor is not known. The record has no base qualities; no much larger clone is one base away.

The paper's findings and limits, for the study overall: After two AZD1222 doses, spike-specific TCR breadth and depth were significantly higher than at day 0 and than in MenACWY recipients. Reportedly, close to half of the unique spike-specific TCRs recognized epitopes lying outside the regions that are mutated in the B.1.351 and B.1.1.7 variants. Participants were mostly white British, with more females than males. The authors suggested clonal diversity may have been underestimated. In the small 56-69-year group, the increase in depth fell short of significance, most likely because of low power. Conclusions about previously exposed vaccinees were limited because only six AZD1222 recipients were SARS-CoV-2 seropositive at baseline. CD4 TCRs associated with the vaccine covered the entire spike protein, and the dominant responses were in regions 160-218 and 743-854. No day 14 peak-response samples were available, so repertoires were characterized only after the peak T cell response.

The CDR3 regions of human TCRbeta chains were analyzed by immunosequencing. The original pipeline was this. Repertoire TCRs were matched against a reference library of SARS-CoV-2-specific TCRs generated with the MIRA antigen-specificity platform. Breadth was defined as the fraction of unique TCRs that were SARS-CoV-2-associated. Depth was defined as the fraction of total T cells that were SARS-CoV-2-associated. Using the MIRA data, every spike-specific TCR was mapped to the spike region that the TCR reacted to and assigned to either a CD4 or a CD8 class. Log10-transformed breadth and depth values were compared by one-way ANOVA with Sidak's multiple comparisons tests. Drawn from immuneACCESS, this table holds only the in-frame rearrangements with V and J called that TCRdb kept. Clones are partly lost; checked studies trace under half to an unresolved V gene and leave the rest unexplained. V and J calls and clone size are those listed in that table; D and trimming were worked out from the DNA. This sample gives under 150,000 clones in total; 93% of them show up just once. The ten most abundant clones make up under 4% of the sample.

The CDR3 has 15 amino acids, counting the end cysteine and phenylalanine. Just CDR3 DNA is preserved here, 45 bases in frame from base 1. The receptor chain draws on TRBV1 and TRBJ2-3; TRBD2 reflects the table's D call only, with no check against the DNA. TRBV1 is flagged as a pseudogene. The sample in question was peripheral blood, obtained on day 0 of AZD1222 vaccination. The TCR originated in an adult in good health. The CDR3 has the sequence CTSSQDKSSTDTQYF. The nucleotide sequence is given as TGCACCAGCAGCCAAGATAAGAGTAGCACAGATACGCAGTATTTT.